The sequence of this T cell receptor (beta chain) was determined in a study of PD-1 blockade in classical Hodgkin lymphoma (dated by TCRdb to the early 2020s). A note on the overall study: Nivolumab dosing was 3 mg/kg intravenously every 2 weeks, continuing until either disease progression or unacceptable toxicity. The study used CyTOF and TCR beta sequencing to define a peripheral blood immune signature of response to PD-1 blockade in classical Hodgkin lymphoma.

The Qiagen DNeasy kit was used to extract genomic DNA both from unsorted PBMCs and from the negatively selected CD4+ and CD8+ fractions. TCR beta CDR3 regions were subjected to amplification by immunoSEQ multiplex PCR with primers that anneal to V and J segments. A synthetic immune receptor repertoire was used to minimize amplification bias, and any residual bias was removed computationally once sequencing was done. In the original analysis: Repertoire diversity was quantified as the Shannon entropy index using custom Python scripts. The unsorted, CD4+ and CD8+ repertoires were each analyzed separately, with the exception of combined analyses, where CD4+ and CD8+ sequences were merged in silico. A clone counted as expanded when the clone's frequency after treatment rose at least 2-fold relative to C1D1, and clones undetected at baseline were given a pseudocount of 0.5. Clones with 0 or 1 copy at C1D1 were defined as singleton clones, while clones with 2 or more copies were defined as non-singleton clones. Clones expanded in unsorted samples were labelled as CD4+, CD8+ or unknown by matching protein sequences in sorted samples from the same patient. Wilcoxon tests were applied to paired samples to test diversity changes from C1D1 to C4D1. The table comes from immuneACCESS by way of TCRdb, which keeps in-frame sequences with V and J called. Part of the clones is missing from these tables; in studies checked, under half for an unresolved V gene and the rest for unknown reasons. D and trimming come from the DNA, and the V and J calls and clone size come from that table. Here the sample has almost 15,000 clones; about nine tenths occur a single time. The ten biggest clones cover about a fifth of the sample.

CDR1 SQVTM and CDR2 ANQGSEA were looked up in the germline V gene. The CDR3 goes from the cysteine to the phenylalanine over 18 residues. CDR3 DNA only is kept here, 54 bases in frame from base 1. Trimming removed 7 bases from V and 0 bases from J; the gene matches leave 14 bases unexplained. This specimen's time point label, interpreted: cycle 4 day 1 (C4D1), after around six weeks of nivolumab. Relapse after autologous stem cell transplantation had occurred in all trial patients, and cohorts A, B and C were distinguished by prior brentuximab vedotin exposure. Using a Miltenyi CD8+ T cell isolation kit, CD8+ T cells were purified from thawed PBMCs through magnetic negative selection. A total of 56 patients with relapsed/refractory classical Hodgkin lymphoma made up the trial cohort, and each patient's best overall response was complete response, partial response or progressive disease. In the multi-cohort phase II CheckMate 205 trial, trial patients received single-agent nivolumab. Best overall response was determined by an independent review committee according to the 2007 International Working Group response criteria. Trial PBMCs were collected just before the start of nivolumab (C1D1) and during therapy at cycle 2 day 1 and cycle 4 day 1. After peripheral blood was drawn into 8 mL Vacutainer Cell Preparation Tubes, PBMCs were isolated by centrifugation and then cryopreserved. Purified CD4+ and CD8+ fractions were prepared only for cases in which an additional PBMC sample was available. On LS columns in a quadroMACS separator, the magnetically labelled cells were depleted, and the flow-through was collected as the purified fraction.

This clone was seen just once. Which antigen it targets is not known. Per-nucleotide qualities are absent, and no much larger clonotype sits a single base away. The study at large found these results: CD4+ but not CD8+ TCR diversity rose significantly by C4D1 (p=0.0027 vs p=0.16), most apparent in complete responders (p=0.02). Baseline TCR diversity was reported as lower in newly diagnosed patients than in healthy donors, and lower still in relapsed/refractory patients. The study was limited to a single clinical trial cohort, and causes of repertoire differences, possibly disease activity or prior therapy, remained undefined. Among trial patients, those achieving complete response had baseline diversity similar to that of newly diagnosed patients, while diversity was significantly lower in partial responders and progressors. Lower diversity was observed in patients in whom nivolumab was started less than 1 year after ASCT, and these patients were excluded from later analyses so that confounding by immune reconstitution would be avoided.

The clonotype comes from a human donor with classical Hodgkin lymphoma. The rearrangement joined TRBV29-1 to TRBJ2-1; 11 bases in between match TRBD2. This sample comprised CD8+ T cells from blood, obtained before the fourth cycle of nivolumab. The DNA sequence follows: TGCAGCGCTCCCCCGGGACTAGCGGCTCGTAGCTCCTACAATGAGCAGTTCTTC. It codes for CSAPPGLAARSSYNEQFF.